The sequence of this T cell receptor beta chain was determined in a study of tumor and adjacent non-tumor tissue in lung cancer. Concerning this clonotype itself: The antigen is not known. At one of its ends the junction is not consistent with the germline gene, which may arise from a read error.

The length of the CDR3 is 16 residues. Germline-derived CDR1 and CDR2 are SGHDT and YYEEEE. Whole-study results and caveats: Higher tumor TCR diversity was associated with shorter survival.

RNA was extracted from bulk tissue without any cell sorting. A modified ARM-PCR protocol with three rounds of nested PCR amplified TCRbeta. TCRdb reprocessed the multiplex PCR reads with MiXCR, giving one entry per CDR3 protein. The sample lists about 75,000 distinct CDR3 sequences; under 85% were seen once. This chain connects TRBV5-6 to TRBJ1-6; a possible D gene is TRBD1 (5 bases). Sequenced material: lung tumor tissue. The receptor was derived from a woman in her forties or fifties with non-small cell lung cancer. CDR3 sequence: CAISERRLGGISRLHF. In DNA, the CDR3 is TGTGCCATCAGCGAACGCCGACTTGGGGGGATTTCACGCCTCCACTTT.